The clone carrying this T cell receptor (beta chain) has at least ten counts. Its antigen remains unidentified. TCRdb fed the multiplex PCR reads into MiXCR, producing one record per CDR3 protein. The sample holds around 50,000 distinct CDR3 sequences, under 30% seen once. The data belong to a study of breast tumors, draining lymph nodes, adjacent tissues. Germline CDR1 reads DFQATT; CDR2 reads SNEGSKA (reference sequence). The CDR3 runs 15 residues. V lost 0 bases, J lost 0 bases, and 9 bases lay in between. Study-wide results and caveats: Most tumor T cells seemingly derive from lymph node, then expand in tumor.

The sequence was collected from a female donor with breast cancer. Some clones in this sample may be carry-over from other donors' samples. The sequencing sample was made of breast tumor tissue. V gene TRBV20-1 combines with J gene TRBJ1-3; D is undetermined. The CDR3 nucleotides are TGCAGTGCTAGAGATCGACCGAACTCTGGAAACACCATATATTTT. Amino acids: CSARDRPNSGNTIYF.